Shown below are 30 T cell receptor beta chains from a single sample sequenced in a study of T cell responses to AZD1222 COVID-19 vaccine. The protocol was immunoSEQ multiplex PCR, while the TCRdb copy is restricted to in-frame clones and leaves out a portion. The sample has 200,000 to 250,000 clones; around 94% are singletons. The source was peripheral blood, collected 28 days after the second dose of the MenACWY control vaccine. Receptors were obtained from an adult who received the MenACWY meningococcal vaccine as a control.

The rearrangement links TRBV4-3 to TRBJ2-1, with TRBD2 matching 7 bases. V shed 3 bases and J 4 bases; nucleotides not matched to a gene: 6. CDR3 size: 15 residues. CDR1 is LGHNA, CDR2 YSLEER, per germline. CDR3 coding DNA: TGCGCCAGCAGCCAGGAGGGACTATCTTACAATGAGCAGTTCTTC. Its protein product is CASSQEGLSYNEQFF.

The V call is TRBV15, the J call TRBJ1-4; possibly TRBD1 for D (6 bases). V was pared by 2 bases and J by 8 bases, with 15 bases between. Looked up from germline, CDR1 is LNHNV and CDR2 is YYDKDF (reference sequence). This CDR3 spans 15 amino acids. The CDR3 sequence is CATSRLTGEGEKLFF. The CDR3 DNA sequence: TGTGCCACCAGCAGACTGACAGGCGAGGGCGAAAAACTGTTTTTT.

V and J are TRBV7-4 and TRBJ1-5; D perhaps matches TRBD1 (5 bases). Deletions cut 1 base from V and 1 base from J, with 11 bases between. Looked up from germline, CDR1 is SGHVT and CDR2 is SQSDAQ. This CDR3 is built from 16 residues. In nucleotides, the CDR3 is TGTGCCAGCAGCTTAGGTGTCAGGGCGAGCAATCAGCCCCAGCATTTT. It yields the protein CASSLGVRASNQPQHF.

CDR3 sequence reads: CASSRQGNQETQYF. For the CDR3, the DNA is TGTGCCAGCAGTCGACAGGGGAATCAAGAGACCCAGTACTTC. This chain joins TRBV6-6 and TRBJ2-5; 8 nucleotides match TRBD1. J was trimmed by 2 bases and V by 5 bases; bases with no gene match: 4. The CDR3 extends over 14 amino acids. Germline CDR1 reads MNHNY; CDR2 reads SVGAGI (reference sequence).

This rearrangement joins TRBV2 to TRBJ1-2; D gene ambiguous. Trimming took 6 bases from V and 4 from J, leaving 6 bases between them. Germline V lookup: CDR1 SNHLY, CDR2 FYNNEI. The CDR3 consists of 11 residues. The CDR3 DNA reads as TGTGCCAGCAGGGAGGGCTATGGCTACACCTTC. Translation: CASREGYGYTF.

This chain joins TRBV11-1 and TRBJ2-6, with 8 bases that match TRBD2. From germline, CDR1 is SGHAT and CDR2 FQDESV (reference sequence). V was pared by 4 bases and J by 3 bases, with 5 bases of the junction left unmatched. This CDR3 contains 16 residues. DNA of the CDR3: TGTGCCAGCAGCTCTCGGGGGGGTAATGGGGCCAACGTCCTGACTTTC. Its translation is CASSSRGGNGANVLTF.

The chain recombines TRBV7-2 with TRBJ2-2; D perhaps matches TRBD2 (6 bases). The CDR3 runs 16 residues. V was clipped by 5 bases and J by 4 bases, with 17 bases between them. Germline-derived CDR1 and CDR2 are SGHTA and FQGNSA. DNA of the CDR3: TGTGCCAGCAGCCCCCGGGGACTCCGAACCACCGGGGAGCTGTTTTTT. Protein product: CASSPRGLRTTGELFF.

The V and J genes are TRBV7-2 and TRBJ1-6, with TRBD1 as a possible D gene (5 bases). The germline V and J ends were trimmed by 2 bases and 5 bases, with 13 bases remaining between them. The CDR3 contains 16 residues. Germline lookup yields CDR1 SGHTA and CDR2 FQGNSA. The CDR3 DNA sequence: TGTGCCAGCAGCTTATCAGGGCTTGTAGATAATTCACCCCTCCACTTT. Protein sequence: CASSLSGLVDNSPLHF.

The V call is TRBV27, the J call TRBJ1-5; the D gene is possibly TRBD1 (6 bases). The CDR3 has 15 residues. CDR1 is MNHEY, CDR2 SMNVEV, per germline (reference sequence). V lost 8 bases to trimming and J lost 1 base, with 15 bases between them. CDR3 protein: CASGGPGASNQPQHF. The CDR3 DNA is TGTGCCAGCGGGGGGCCAGGGGCCAGCAATCAGCCCCAGCATTTT.

The chain joins TRBV28 to TRBJ2-2, with TRBD2 matching 11 bases. The CDR3 length is 16 residues. Germline-derived CDR1 and CDR2 are MDHEN and SYDVKM. The trim removed 2 bases at V and 6 bases at J, leaving 5 bases unmatched. In nucleotides, the CDR3 is TGTGCCAGCAGTTTAATCCTAGCGGGGGGAGCCGGGGAGCTGTTTTTT. It translates to CASSLILAGGAGELFF.

This clone showed up just once. The V and J genes are TRBV29-1 and TRBJ1-2; 10 bases align to TRBD1. The ends lost 6 bases at V and 5 bases at J; junction bases unmatched: 6. CDR1 and CDR2 from the germline V gene are SQVTM and ANQGSEA. This CDR3 has 13 residues. CDR3 sequence reads: CSVGQGESYGYTF. The CDR3 coding sequence is TGCAGCGTAGGACAGGGGGAAAGTTATGGCTACACCTTC.

V and J are TRBV19 and TRBJ2-1; D gene uncertain. With 3 bases removed from V and 0 bases from J, the gap between germline ends came to 9 bases. CDR3 size: 15 residues. Germline lookup yields CDR1 LNHDA and CDR2 SQIVND (reference sequence). The CDR3 region is CASSIVTFSYNEQFF. CDR3 sequence (DNA): TGTGCCAGTAGTATTGTGACGTTCTCCTACAATGAGCAGTTCTTC.

V and J are TRBV7-9 and TRBJ1-4; 7 bases match TRBD1. Germline CDR1 reads SEHNR; CDR2 reads FQNEAQ (reference sequence). The trim removed 5 bases at V and 6 bases at J, leaving 9 bases unmatched. This CDR3 is built from 15 residues. The CDR3 DNA is TGTGCCAGCAGCCTGGGAGGGGGCGCCTATGAAAAACTGTTTTTT. Translating it yields CASSLGGGAYEKLFF.

The J gene is TRBJ2-7, the V gene TRBV6-6; TRBD2 agrees at 10 bases. Germline V gene data show CDR1 as MNHNY and CDR2 as SVGAGI (reference sequence). V lost 2 bases to trimming and J lost 3 bases; unmatched junction nucleotides: 7. The CDR3 length is 16 residues. CDR3 nucleotide sequence: TGTGCCAGCAGTTACCGTGGGGAGCGGGAGGGCTACGAGCAGTACTTC. Its translation is CASSYRGEREGYEQYF.

The chain recombines TRBV28 with TRBJ2-7, with TRBD2 matching 11 bases. The V gene end was trimmed by 3 bases and the J gene end by 0 bases; junction bases not matched to a gene: 10. From germline, CDR1 is MDHEN and CDR2 SYDVKM. There are 18 residues in the CDR3. The CDR3 nucleotides read TGTGCCAGCAGTTTCAAATCCGGGACTAGCGGCCCCTCCTACGAGCAGTACTTC. Protein: CASSFKSGTSGPSYEQYF.

The chain recombines TRBV7-2 with TRBJ1-1, with D possibly being TRBD1 (6 bases). CDR1 and CDR2 from the germline V gene are SGHTA and FQGNSA. V was shortened by 5 bases and J by 4 bases, with 14 bases between the two germline ends. This CDR3 comprises 14 residues. In DNA form, the CDR3 reads TGTGCCAGCAGCCCTCGACAGGTGGGCACTGAAGCTTTCTTT. It yields the protein CASSPRQVGTEAFF.

The V and J genes are TRBV27 and TRBJ2-7; D is undetermined. The V and J ends lost 0 bases and 3 bases respectively, with 12 bases between them. Germline lookup yields CDR1 MNHEY and CDR2 SMNVEV (reference sequence). The CDR3 contains 15 residues. The CDR3 reads CASSLSPDRGYEQYF. CDR3 bases: TGTGCCAGCAGTTTATCCCCAGATAGAGGCTACGAGCAGTACTTC.

As DNA, the CDR3 is TGTGCCAGCAGAGCTTTGGGGGAGCAGTACTTC. It encodes CASRALGEQYF. The J gene is TRBJ2-7, the V gene TRBV27, with D hard to call. The CDR3 totals 11 residues. V lost 6 bases and J lost 7, with 10 bases in between. Germline loops: CDR1 MNHEY, CDR2 SMNVEV (reference sequence).

The gene calls are TRBV19 and TRBJ1-5, with D unresolved. Trimming cost V 3 bases and J 7 bases, with 13 bases left between them. Per germline, CDR1 LNHDA and CDR2 SQIVND (reference sequence). The CDR3 extends over 14 amino acids. The CDR3 sequence is CASSMGRESQPQHF. In DNA form, the CDR3 reads TGTGCCAGTAGTATGGGGAGAGAATCGCAGCCCCAGCATTTT.

The chain is built from TRBV28 and TRBJ1-1; D unclear. V was trimmed by 2 bases and J by 7 bases, leaving 17 bases between them. Germline V lookup: CDR1 MDHEN, CDR2 SYDVKM. The CDR3 consists of 15 residues. In DNA form, the CDR3 reads TGTGCCAGCAGTTTACCTACAACGGGAGGAGATGAAGCTTTCTTT. Translating it yields CASSLPTTGGDEAFF.

The chain combines TRBV10-3 with TRBJ2-5; D gene uncertain. Germline V gene lookup returns CDR1 ENHRY and CDR2 SYGVKD. Trimming removed 0 bases at V and 5 bases at J, with 7 bases between. This CDR3 is 13 amino acids long. CDR3 bases: TGTGCCATCAGTGAGTCTGCTGCGGAGACCCAGTACTTC. Its translation: CAISESAAETQYF.

Of note for this clone: One end of the junction varies from germline; a read error may be responsible. The rearrangement links TRBV27 to TRBJ1-2; TRBD1 might be the D (5 bases). The CDR3 is 12 amino acids. CDR1 MNHEY and CDR2 SMNVEV come from the germline V gene (reference sequence). As DNA, the CDR3 is TGTGCCAGCAGGGGGGGGAACTTTGGCTACACCTTC. Translating gives CASRGGNFGYTF.

The rearrangement joins TRBV9 to TRBJ2-2, with D unresolved. Germline CDR1 is SGDLS and CDR2 is YYNGEE. The V gene lost 0 bases and the J gene lost 4 bases, with 19 bases spanning the gap. The CDR3 is made up of 18 amino acids. In nucleotides, the CDR3 is TGTGCCAGCAGCGTAGCTAAAAGGGTGGAGATATTCACCGGGGAGCTGTTTTTT. It encodes CASSVAKRVEIFTGELFF. Supplemented by reference TRBV9 and TRBJ2-2, the full variable domain reads DSGVTQTPKHLITATGQRVTLRCSPRSGDLSVYWYQQSLDQGLQFLIQYYNGEERAKGNILERFSAQQFPDLHSELNLSSLELGDSALYFCASSVAKRVEIFTGELFFGEGSRLTVL.

This chain joins TRBV18 and TRBJ2-7, with TRBD1 matching over 7 bases. This CDR3 region has 17 residues. CDR1 and CDR2 from the germline V gene are KGHSH and LQKENI. V was pared by 4 bases and J by 6 bases, with 18 bases of the junction left unmatched. CDR3 sequence (DNA): TGTGCCAGCTCACTACAGGGGTTTGCGCCGACTTATTCCGAGCAGTACTTC. Its translation is CASSLQGFAPTYSEQYF.

The chain carries TRBV19 and TRBJ1-6, with D unclear. This CDR3 has 15 residues. CDR1 and CDR2 (germline): LNHDA, SQIVND (reference sequence). The V and J ends lost 6 bases and 9 bases respectively, with 18 bases between them. The CDR3 loop reads CASRTFGELASPLHF. The CDR3, as DNA: TGTGCCAGTAGGACCTTCGGGGAGTTAGCTTCACCCCTCCACTTT.

V is TRBV25-1 and J is TRBJ2-5; 7 nucleotides agree with TRBD1. Germline values: CDR1 MGHDK, CDR2 SYGVNS. This CDR3 has 14 amino acids. V was pared by 6 bases and J by 1 base, with 5 bases of the junction left unmatched. The CDR3 nucleotides are TGTGCCAGCAGAGGACAGGCCGTCCAAGAGACCCAGTACTTC. Translated: CASRGQAVQETQYF.

This chain links TRBV28 with TRBJ2-7; D gene unclear. Between the trimmed V and J ends, which lost 5 bases and 0 bases, there was a span of 8 bases. The CDR3 covers 13 residues. The germline gives CDR1 MDHEN, CDR2 SYDVKM. The CDR3 bases are TGTGCCAGCAGTGAACCTCTCTCCTACGAGCAGTACTTC. This gives the protein CASSEPLSYEQYF.

The V call is TRBV19, the J call TRBJ1-4; D not certain. Germline CDR1 is LNHDA and CDR2 is SQIVND (reference sequence). With 5 bases removed from V and 0 bases from J, the gap between germline ends came to 10 bases. The CDR3 has 15 amino acids. Written as DNA, the CDR3 is TGTGCCAGTAGTGTTACAGCTGCAACTAATGAAAAACTGTTTTTT. Its translation: CASSVTAATNEKLFF.

This clone has a single count. V is TRBV29-1 and J is TRBJ2-3; D is possibly TRBD2 (5 bases). This CDR3 is built from 11 residues. V was pared by 6 bases and J by 5 bases, with 9 bases between. Germline values: CDR1 SQVTM, CDR2 ANQGSEA. CDR3 nucleotide sequence: TGCAGCGTCCAACGGGGAGATACGCAGTATTTT. It is translated as CSVQRGDTQYF.

The rearrangement uses TRBV19 and TRBJ2-2; D gene unclear. The CDR3 is 14 residues long. The V end lost 3 bases, the J end lost 8 bases, and 13 bases lay between the germline ends. Per germline, CDR1 LNHDA and CDR2 SQIVND (reference sequence). The CDR3 loop reads CASSIPSISGELFF. CDR3 nucleotide sequence: TGTGCCAGTAGTATCCCCAGCATTTCGGGGGAGCTGTTTTTT.